This TCR beta chain was captured in a study of T cells in Graves' hyperthyroidism and ophthalmopathy. For the study at large: At initial diagnosis, before any treatment had begun, peripheral blood was obtained.

This clonotype came up once. The target antigen is unknown. Study-level results: Ophthalmopathy stood apart from stable hyperthyroidism in a 13 V-J model. Among clonotypes expanded in thyroid above 0.001, most were also found in blood.

Amplified regions were TCR beta CDR3 sequences from RNA transcripts. HTBI primers were used for first-round RT-PCR of the TCR CDR3. TCRdb reprocessed the multiplex PCR reads via MiXCR and lists one record per CDR3 protein. The repertoire consists of hundreds of thousands of distinct CDR3 sequences, with 20% to 25% occurring once and the leading ten covering 34%. Reasons for excluding patients were uncontrolled infection, other autoimmune disease, pregnancy or lactation. The specimen sequenced was blood. The sequence was obtained from a man younger than 40 with Graves' ophthalmopathy.

The CDR3 DNA follows: TGTGCCAGCTCAAACACAGGGAGCGAGCAGTACTTC. The encoded protein is CASSNTGSEQYF. This chain uses TRBV27 with TRBJ2-7, with a possible D match to TRBD1 (6 bases). Germline CDR1 and CDR2: MNHEY and SMNVEV (reference sequence). CDR3 length: 12 residues. With 8 bases removed from V and 6 bases from J, the gap between germline ends came to 14 bases.